This T cell receptor beta chain was identified in a study of neoadjuvant nivolumab and ipilimumab in lung cancer. On the study more broadly: The combination arm added day-1 ipilimumab 1 mg/kg to nivolumab 3 mg/kg on days 1, 15, 29. Notes on the study in general: Compared with tumor-adjacent uninvolved lung, resected tumors showed greater richness and clonality. Only a small number of samples underwent TCR sequencing.

On this clone: Its antigen is not known.

Sequencing was performed with immunoSEQ multiplex PCR; in TCRdb, only in-frame clones are kept and a portion is missing. The sample carries approximately 31,000 clones, approximately 92% recorded once. Deletions cut 6 bases from V and 7 bases from J, with 27 bases between. The CDR3 is 17 amino acids. From germline, CDR1 is SGHVS and CDR2 FQNEAQ. The sequencing used peripheral blood, collected after neoadjuvant nivolumab, alone or with ipilimumab, at or shortly before surgery. This clonotype originated in an adult with non-small cell lung cancer. This chain uses TRBV7-8 with TRBJ2-5, with D unclear. The CDR3 nucleotides read TGTGCCAGCAGAGCTTCCCGTCTCTTGGGGAACTCACGGACCCAGTACTTC. The encoded protein is CASRASRLLGNSRTQYF.